This T cell receptor (beta chain) comes out of a study of cytomegalovirus exposure and HLA in healthy donors. Study-level points and caveats: It was reported that the classifier diagnosed cytomegalovirus status with high specificity and sensitivity in both the original and validation cohorts. The majority of TCR sequences were rare, yet some public TCRs appeared in many donors.

The CDR3 runs to 17 residues. Germline V gene sequence: CDR1 LNHDA, CDR2 SQIVND (reference sequence). V lost 7 bases, J lost 2 bases, and 21 bases lay in between. Concerning this clone itself: Its antigen is still unknown.

The assay was immunoSEQ multiplex PCR, and TCRdb's table has in-frame clones only and misses some. Of 250,000 to 400,000 clones in the sample, approximately 88% were seen once. This receptor was taken from a man younger than 40 in good health and CMV-seronegative. The specimen was PBMCs. This chain connects TRBV19 to TRBJ1-5, with D possibly TRBD1 on 6 matching bases. The CDR3 DNA follows: TGTGCCAGTAAGAACAGGGTGAGCTTCGGTGGCAATCAGCCCCAGCATTTT. It encodes CASKNRVSFGGNQPQHF. The full variable domain, completed using reference TRBV19 and TRBJ1-5, is DGGITQSPKYLFRKEGQNVTLSCEQNLNHDAMYWYRQDPGQGLRLIYYSQIVNDFQKGDIAEGYSVSREKKESFPLTVTSAQKNPTAFYLCASKNRVSFGGNQPQHFGDGTRLSIL.